A single sample is the source of the 7 T cell receptor beta chains below, sequenced in a study of cytomegalovirus exposure and HLA in healthy donors. Researchers ran the PCR with 60 Vbeta and 13 Jbeta primers. Sequenced by immunoSEQ multiplex PCR; TCRdb stores in-frame clones only, minus some. The top ten clones hold 4.5% to 6.5% of a sample with about 97,000 clones, roughly 9.4% of them seen once. The material sequenced was PBMCs. These receptors all stem from a man in his fifties in good health and CMV-seropositive.

The table lists this clone with a few counts. The V and J genes are TRBV5-4 and TRBJ1-6; 8 nucleotides agree with TRBD1. Germline lookup yields CDR1 SGHNT and CDR2 YYREEE (reference sequence). Trimming at V came to 0 bases and at J to 9 bases, leaving 5 bases not matched to a gene. This CDR3 region has 15 residues. CDR3 nucleotides: TGTGCCAGCAGCTTGGTCGGACAGGGTGGTTCACCCCTCCACTTT. Protein: CASSLVGQGGSPLHF.

This clone was observed a few times. The chain uses TRBV4-3 and TRBJ1-5; 8 nucleotides line up with TRBD1. The CDR3 spans 15 residues. Germline V gene data show CDR1 as LGHNA and CDR2 as YSLEER. V was clipped by 4 bases and J by 2 bases; unmatched bases: 4. CDR3 amino acids: CASSRGTGGNQPQHF. The CDR3 nucleotides read TGCGCCAGCAGCCGCGGGACAGGCGGCAATCAGCCCCAGCATTTT.

The V gene is TRBV7-9, the J gene TRBJ2-1; 10 positions match TRBD2. Germline loops: CDR1 SEHNR, CDR2 FQNEAQ (reference sequence). The V and J ends lost 1 base and 0 bases, in that order; junction bases with no gene match: 9. CDR3 size: 19 residues. CDR3 coding DNA: TGTGCCAGCAGCTTAGAAGGTAGCGGGAGGACCCTCTCCTACAATGAGCAGTTCTTC. Translated: CASSLEGSGRTLSYNEQFF.

The chain couples TRBV29-1 to TRBJ2-2; D uncertain. CDR3 length equals 11 residues. Germline V gene sequence: CDR1 SQVTM, CDR2 ANQGSEA. Trimming left V 6 bases short and J 4 bases short, with 6 bases between. DNA of the CDR3: TGCAGCGTCCCCTTCACCGGGGAGCTGTTTTTT. Protein product: CSVPFTGELFF.

In this sample, this clone turned up many times. The CDR3 here is CASSLGSSPTDTQYF. DNA of the CDR3: TGTGCCAGCAGCTTAGGGTCTAGCCCCACAGATACGCAGTATTTT. The chain employs TRBV7-9 and TRBJ2-3, with a tentative D call TRBD2 (5 bases). The V end was cut by 1 base, the J end by 2 bases, with 10 bases between. The CDR3 spans 15 residues. The germline CDR1 and CDR2 sequences are SEHNR and FQNEAQ (reference sequence). The full variable domain, its missing parts supplied by reference TRBV7-9 and TRBJ2-3, is DTGVSQNPRHKITKRGQNVTFRCDPISEHNRLYWYRQTLGQGPEFLTYFQNEAQLEKSRLLSDRFSAERPKGSFSTLEIQRTEQGDSAMYLCASSLGSSPTDTQYFGPGTRLTVL.

This clone was observed a handful of times. V is TRBV7-6 and J is TRBJ2-7; no definite D call. This CDR3 is built from 12 residues. Germline V CDR1 and CDR2: SGHVS, FNYEAQ. Trimming pared 3 bases from V and 2 bases from J, leaving 5 bases between. The CDR3 sequence is CASSFNPYEQYF. In nucleotides, the CDR3 is TGTGCCAGCAGCTTTAATCCCTACGAGCAGTACTTC.

J is TRBJ2-2 and V is TRBV7-9; D remains ambiguous. Germline V gives CDR1 SEHNR, CDR2 FQNEAQ (reference sequence). CDR3 length: 14 residues. Trimming took 3 bases from V and 2 from J, leaving 7 bases between them. Written as DNA, the CDR3 is TGTGCCAGCAGCTTTAACAGAAACACCGGGGAGCTGTTTTTT. Translated: CASSFNRNTGELFF.